The next 22 T cell receptor beta chains were all read from a single sample in a study of blood T cells in healthy people across ages. For the second PCR, which ran for about 6 to 11 cycles, a sample-barcoded 5' primer and a J-beta primer mix were used. TCRdb re-analysed the 5' RACE reads in MiXCR, keeping a single row per CDR3 protein. The sample contains about 780,000 distinct CDR3 sequences, around 25% of which appear only once. This sample was shared with a second study, whose subject was T cells of mothers and their children.

Sequencing was carried out using blood. These receptors all stem from a boy younger than 18 in good health.

The chain employs TRBV12-5 and TRBJ1-4; D not certain. The CDR3 extends over 15 amino acids. CDR1 and CDR2 (germline): LGHNT, FRNRAP. V dropped 0 bases and J dropped 3 bases, with 8 bases sitting between them. Written as DNA, the CDR3 is TGTGCTAGTGGTTTGGTACTAGGGTCTAATGAAAAACTGTTTTTT. The encoded protein is CASGLVLGSNEKLFF.

The chain recombines TRBV5-5 with TRBJ2-5; no clear D gene. The germline gives CDR1 SGHKS, CDR2 YYEKEE (reference sequence). The CDR3 contains 15 residues. Trimming removed 0 bases at V and 2 bases at J, with 11 bases between. CDR3 protein: CASSLERDFQETQYF. DNA of the CDR3: TGTGCCAGCAGCTTGGAAAGGGATTTTCAAGAGACCCAGTACTTC.

This clonotype has only one observation. The rearrangement uses TRBV5-1 and TRBJ1-4; possible D gene TRBD1, 5 bases. The germline V and J ends were trimmed by 0 bases and 3 bases, with 9 bases remaining between them. The CDR3 covers 15 residues. The germline gives CDR1 SGHRS, CDR2 YFSETQ. The CDR3 here is CASSLGRGSNEKLFF. The CDR3 DNA reads as TGCGCCAGCAGCTTGGGAAGGGGATCTAATGAAAAACTGTTTTTT.

This clonotype has just a few counts. This chain links TRBV10-3 with TRBJ1-1; 9 bases map to TRBD1. From germline, CDR1 is ENHRY and CDR2 SYGVKD. The CDR3 length is 12 residues. Losses at the gene ends were 6 bases for V and 11 bases for J; bases not matched to a gene: 7. The CDR3, as DNA: TGTGCCATCAGAATACGGACAGGGGACGCTTTCTTT. The encoded protein is CAIRIRTGDAFF.

This clonotype was detected only a few times. For the CDR3, the DNA is TGTGCCAGCAGTCCCGGGGTCAAGCAGTACTTC. Translation gives CASSPGVKQYF. The chain carries TRBV14 and TRBJ2-5, with D perhaps matching TRBD2 (5 bases). V lost 6 bases to trimming and J lost 11 bases, with 13 bases between them. The CDR3 loop spans 11 amino acids. CDR1 is SGHDN, CDR2 FVKESK, per germline.

V gene TRBV20-1 combines with J gene TRBJ1-1; D gene uncertain. This CDR3 has 14 residues. Germline V gives CDR1 DFQATT, CDR2 SNEGSKA (reference sequence). V was pared by 3 bases and J by 6 bases, with 17 bases between. CDR3 sequence (DNA): TGCAGTGCTAGTAGAGGGAGCAGTTCTCCTGAAGCTTTCTTT. Its translation: CSASRGSSSPEAFF.

This clonotype was seen a handful of times. The gene calls are TRBV2 and TRBJ2-3; 7 bases map to TRBD1. Germline CDR1 reads SNHLY; CDR2 reads FYNNEI. The CDR3 runs to 16 residues. J gave up 0 bases and V 6 bases, and 9 bases lay outside the gene matches. The CDR3 spells CASRGPGQASTDTQYF. In nucleotides, the CDR3 is TGTGCCAGCAGGGGCCCCGGACAGGCTAGCACAGATACGCAGTATTTT.

V usage is TRBV29-1 and J usage is TRBJ1-1; D gene unclear. Trimming took 6 bases from V and 1 from J, leaving 9 bases between them. The CDR3 has 12 residues. Germline assignment: CDR1 SQVTM and CDR2 ANQGSEA. In DNA, the CDR3 is TGCAGCGTGCCCCGGGGGAACACTGAAGCTTTCTTT. Its protein is CSVPRGNTEAFF.

This sequence joins TRBV5-1 and TRBJ2-3; no clear D. The germline CDR1 and CDR2 sequences are SGHRS and YFSETQ. The CDR3 loop spans 13 amino acids. Trimming pared 0 bases from V and 11 bases from J, leaving 13 bases between. The CDR3 region has the DNA TGCGCCAGCAGCTTGGGACCCGCCGAGGTGCAGTATTTT. This sequence encodes CASSLGPAEVQYF. The variable domain in full, with the rest retrieved from reference TRBV5-1 and TRBJ2-3, is KAGVTQTPRYLIKTRGQQVTLSCSPISGHRSVSWYQQTPGQGLQFLFEYFSETQRNKGNFPGRFSGRQFSNSRSEMNVSTLELGDSALYLCASSLGPAEVQYFGPGTRLTVL.

This clonotype was counted only a few times. The chain recombines TRBV3-1 with TRBJ1-2; D gene uncertain. Trimming stripped 1 base from V and 4 bases from J, with 7 bases between. Germline assignment: CDR1 LGHDT and CDR2 YNNKEL (reference sequence). The CDR3 extends over 13 amino acids. The CDR3 DNA sequence: TGTGCCAGCAGCCAAGGAAGCCTCTATGGCTACACCTTC. This translates into CASSQGSLYGYTF. Drawing the rest from reference TRBV3-1 and TRBJ1-2, the complete variable domain is DTAVSQTPKYLVTQMGNDKSIKCEQNLGHDTMYWYKQDSKKFLKIMFSYNNKELIINETVPNRFSPKSPDKAHLNLHINSLELGDSAVYFCASSQGSLYGYTFGSGTRLTVV.

V gene TRBV29-1 combines with J gene TRBJ2-2; possibly TRBD2 for D (5 bases). Trimming took off 4 bases at V and 1 base at J, with 7 bases between the two ends. The CDR3 length is 13 residues. The germline V gene has CDR1 SQVTM and CDR2 ANQGSEA. The CDR3 DNA sequence: TGCAGCGTTGTCGGAGGGAACACCGGGGAGCTGTTTTTT. Amino acids: CSVVGGNTGELFF.

This clonotype came up many times. The chain has TRBV6-5 and TRBJ2-5; 7 bases agree with TRBD1. V shed 2 bases, J shed 6 bases, and the junction held 9 bases outside the gene matches. This CDR3 contains 15 residues. CDR1 and CDR2 from the germline V gene are MNHEY and SVGAGI. The DNA for the CDR3 is TGTGCCAGCAGTTACATGACAGGGCCGGGACAGACCCAGTACTTC. Protein: CASSYMTGPGQTQYF.

A few counts support this clonotype. The chain carries TRBV24-1 and TRBJ2-5; D perhaps matches TRBD1 (7 bases). V was trimmed by 6 bases and J by 4 bases, leaving 11 bases between them. Per germline, CDR1 KGHDR and CDR2 SFDVKD. This CDR3 spans 13 amino acids. CDR3 amino acids: CATSTQGGETQYF. CDR3 DNA sequence: TGTGCCACCAGTACCCAGGGGGGAGAGACCCAGTACTTC.

The genes are TRBV13 and TRBJ2-1, with 14 bases lining up with TRBD2. The J call is uncertain, as TRBJ2-5 better fits the DNA end. In germline, CDR1 is PRHDT, CDR2 FYEKMQ (reference sequence). The CDR3 sequence is 16 residues long. CDR3 sequence: CASSFRLAGGTETQYF. The DNA of the CDR3 is TGTGCCAGCAGCTTCCGACTAGCGGGGGGGACGGAGACCCAGTACTTC.

The chain employs TRBV7-9 and TRBJ2-1, with 8 bases identical to TRBD2. The germline gives CDR1 SEHNR, CDR2 FQNEAQ (reference sequence). V was clipped by 5 bases and J by 8 bases; unmatched bases: 14. The CDR3 sequence is 16 residues long. The CDR3 DNA reads as TGTGCCAGCAGCAAACCGGCGCGGGGGGTCCCATATGAGCAGTTCTTC. Translated: CASSKPARGVPYEQFF.

This clonotype showed up just a few times. The chain employs TRBV6-5 and TRBJ2-5; possibly TRBD1 for D (6 bases). CDR1 and CDR2 from the germline V gene are MNHEY and SVGAGI. The CDR3 consists of 13 residues. The V gene lost 2 bases and the J gene lost 11 bases, with 15 bases spanning the gap. The CDR3 region has the DNA TGTGCCAGCAGTTACATCAGGGGTGGGGAGCAGTACTTC. It specifies CASSYIRGGEQYF.

This clonotype appeared a few times. The chain has TRBV11-1 and TRBJ2-7; D is possibly TRBD1 (5 bases). Trimming removed 3 bases from V and 7 bases from J, with 13 bases in between. This CDR3 comprises 13 residues. In germline, CDR1 is SGHAT, CDR2 FQDESV (reference sequence). The CDR3 nucleotides are TGTGCCAGCAGCTTTTCCAGGGAAGAGGAGCAGTACTTC. Its protein is CASSFSREEEQYF. Drawing the rest from reference TRBV11-1 and TRBJ2-7, the complete variable domain is EAEVAQSPRYKITEKSQAVAFWCDPISGHATLYWYRQILGQGPELLVQFQDESVVDDSQLPKDRFSAERLKGVDSTLKIQPAELGDSAMYLCASSFSREEEQYFGPGTRLTVT.

V and J are TRBV5-1 and TRBJ2-2, with D perhaps matching TRBD1 (6 bases). V was trimmed by 4 bases and J by 2 bases, leaving 12 bases between them. CDR1 SGHRS and CDR2 YFSETQ come from the germline V gene. The CDR3 covers 15 residues. CDR3: CASSGGFPNTGELFF. The CDR3, as DNA: TGCGCCAGCAGCGGGGGCTTCCCAAACACCGGGGAGCTGTTTTTT. Supplemented by reference TRBV5-1 and TRBJ2-2, the full variable domain reads KAGVTQTPRYLIKTRGQQVTLSCSPISGHRSVSWYQQTPGQGLQFLFEYFSETQRNKGNFPGRFSGRQFSNSRSEMNVSTLELGDSALYLCASSGGFPNTGELFFGEGSRLTVL.

The rearrangement uses TRBV9 and TRBJ2-5; 9 positions agree with TRBD1. The CDR3 contains 15 residues. V shed 3 bases and J 5 bases; nucleotides not matched to a gene: 8. The germline V gene has CDR1 SGDLS and CDR2 YYNGEE. DNA of the CDR3: TGTGCCAGCAGCGCGCCACAGGGGGCGGGTGAGACCCAGTACTTC. Protein: CASSAPQGAGETQYF.

The chain has TRBV20-1 and TRBJ2-7; D not resolved. The V gene's germline CDR1 is DFQATT and CDR2 SNEGSKA (reference sequence). The germline V and J ends were trimmed by 5 bases and 2 bases, with 19 bases remaining between them. The CDR3 covers 15 residues. CDR3: CSARPLAASPYEQYF. CDR3 DNA sequence: TGCAGTGCTCGACCTTTAGCCGCGTCACCCTACGAGCAGTACTTC.

V and J are TRBV10-3 and TRBJ1-4; no reliable D call. Trimming stripped 6 bases from V and 0 bases from J, with 8 bases between. The CDR3 loop spans 14 amino acids. Germline assignment: CDR1 ENHRY and CDR2 SYGVKD. CDR3 protein: CAIRASATNEKLFF. In DNA form, the CDR3 reads TGTGCCATCAGGGCTTCGGCAACTAATGAAAAACTGTTTTTT.

V and J are TRBV4-1 and TRBJ2-7; 8 bases line up with TRBD2. V shed 2 bases and J 1 base; nucleotides not matched to a gene: 7. This CDR3 has 16 amino acids. Germline loops: CDR1 MGHRA, CDR2 YSYEKL. The CDR3 DNA sequence: TGCGCCAGCAGCCAACCAACTAGCGGTAAATCCTACGAGCAGTACTTC. This translates into CASSQPTSGKSYEQYF.